Listed below are T cell receptor beta chains from one sample, sequenced in a study of blood T cell repertoires in COVID-19. Method: immunoSEQ multiplex PCR; TCRdb's copy keeps in-frame clones and lacks some. Here the sample spans 45,000 to 50,000 clones, 83% being singletons. Material: peripheral blood. These TCRs come from a man aged 55 to 70 with active COVID-19. CDR3s include the opening cysteine and the closing phenylalanine or tryptophan. D genes are given only for firm matches. Rows may omit the clone size; those that give it use once, few, many or a size class.

clone_size: -; v_call: TRBV7-8; j_call: TRBJ2-3; d_call: TRBD1; cdr3_aa: CASSNRQGSTDTQYF; cdr3_nt: TGTGCCAGCAGCAACCGACAGGGGAGCACAGATACGCAGTATTTT
clone_size: once; v_call: TRBV7-9; j_call: TRBJ2-3; d_call: TRBD2; cdr3_aa: CASSLGGLADRDTQYF; cdr3_nt: TGTGCCAGCAGCTTAGGAGGGCTAGCGGATAGAGATACGCAGTATTTT
clone_size: -; v_call: TRBV5-6; j_call: TRBJ2-5; d_call: TRBD2; cdr3_aa: CASSLRTSGGTIQTQYF; cdr3_nt: TGTGCCAGCAGCTTAAGGACTAGCGGGGGGACTATCCAGACCCAGTACTTC
clone_size: -; v_call: TRBV10-3; j_call: TRBJ1-1; d_call: -; cdr3_aa: CAISERQGNTEAFF; cdr3_nt: TGTGCCATCAGTGAGAGGCAGGGGAACACTGAAGCTTTCTTT
clone_size: -; v_call: TRBV28; j_call: TRBJ1-4; d_call: -; cdr3_aa: CASSSSTVLNEKLFF; cdr3_nt: -
clone_size: once; v_call: TRBV21-1; j_call: TRBJ2-7; d_call: -; cdr3_aa: CASSKRGYEQYF; cdr3_nt: TGTGCCAGCAGCAAAAGAGGGTACGAGCAGTACTTC
clone_size: -; v_call: TRBV28; j_call: TRBJ2-1; d_call: -; cdr3_aa: CASTSPGGSSYNEQFF; cdr3_nt: TGTGCCAGCACCTCCCCAGGGGGGAGCTCCTACAATGAGCAGTTCTTC
clone_size: -; v_call: TRBV18; j_call: TRBJ1-5; d_call: -; cdr3_aa: CASQEGFNQPQHF; cdr3_nt: TGTGCCAGCCAAGAGGGATTTAATCAGCCCCAGCATTTT
clone_size: -; v_call: TRBV29-1; j_call: TRBJ2-3; d_call: -; cdr3_aa: CSVGGVSTDTQYF; cdr3_nt: TGCAGCGTTGGGGGGGTTAGCACAGATACGCAGTATTTT
clone_size: -; v_call: TRBV28; j_call: TRBJ1-4; d_call: -; cdr3_aa: CASSSGGSDNEKLFF; cdr3_nt: TGTGCCAGCAGTTCGGGGGGGTCGGATAATGAAAAACTGTTTTTT
clone_size: -; v_call: TRBV9; j_call: TRBJ2-1; d_call: -; cdr3_aa: CAPGLASSYNEQFF; cdr3_nt: TGTGCCCCGGGGCTAGCGAGCTCCTACAATGAGCAGTTCTTC
clone_size: -; v_call: TRBV30; j_call: TRBJ2-3; d_call: -; cdr3_aa: CAWSRSRMSPDTQYF; cdr3_nt: TGTGCCTGGAGTAGGAGTAGGATGTCTCCAGATACGCAGTATTTT
clone_size: -; v_call: TRBV19; j_call: TRBJ1-2; d_call: -; cdr3_aa: CASNRDWRGGYTF; cdr3_nt: TGTGCCAGTAACCGGGACTGGCGAGGTGGCTACACCTTC
clone_size: few; v_call: TRBV20-1; j_call: TRBJ2-3; d_call: TRBD2; cdr3_aa: CSASRGRDTDTQYF; cdr3_nt: TGCAGTGCCAGTCGCGGGAGAGACACAGATACGCAGTATTTT
clone_size: -; v_call: TRBV18; j_call: TRBJ2-2; d_call: TRBD1; cdr3_aa: CASRPSGGTGELFF; cdr3_nt: TGTGCCAGCCGACCTTCAGGGGGCACCGGGGAGCTGTTTTTT
clone_size: -; v_call: TRBV6-2/TRBV6-3; j_call: TRBJ1-5; d_call: TRBD1; cdr3_aa: CASSYTGQGNQPQHF; cdr3_nt: TGTGCCAGCAGTTACACGGGACAGGGAAATCAGCCCCAGCATTTT
clone_size: -; v_call: TRBV7-2; j_call: TRBJ2-5; d_call: -; cdr3_aa: CASSSLQGPQETQYF; cdr3_nt: TGTGCCAGCAGCAGCCTGCAGGGCCCCCAAGAGACCCAGTACTTC
clone_size: -; v_call: TRBV9; j_call: TRBJ1-4; d_call: TRBD1; cdr3_aa: CASSVAGQGRANEKLFF; cdr3_nt: TGTGCCAGCAGCGTAGCGGGACAGGGGCGGGCTAATGAAAAACTGTTTTTT
clone_size: -; v_call: TRBV6-5; j_call: TRBJ1-1; d_call: -; cdr3_aa: CASSTTGRTEAFF; cdr3_nt: TGTGCCAGCAGTACCACAGGCCGCACTGAAGCTTTCTTT
clone_size: -; v_call: TRBV24-1; j_call: TRBJ1-1; d_call: TRBD1; cdr3_aa: CATSDSGQENTEAFF; cdr3_nt: TGTGCCACCAGTGATTCGGGACAGGAGAACACTGAAGCTTTCTTT
clone_size: -; v_call: TRBV27; j_call: TRBJ2-1; d_call: TRBD1; cdr3_aa: CASTTGQGYNEQFF; cdr3_nt: TGTGCCAGCACCACCGGACAGGGCTACAATGAGCAGTTCTTC
clone_size: -; v_call: TRBV11-2; j_call: TRBJ2-7; d_call: TRBD1; cdr3_aa: CASRDFRGTYEQYF; cdr3_nt: TGTGCCAGCAGGGATTTCAGGGGGACCTACGAGCAGTACTTC
clone_size: -; v_call: TRBV14; j_call: TRBJ1-1; d_call: -; cdr3_aa: CASSQEQGLLEAFF; cdr3_nt: TGTGCCAGCAGCCAAGAGCAGGGGCTACTTGAAGCTTTCTTT
clone_size: few; v_call: TRBV7-9; j_call: TRBJ2-2; d_call: TRBD2; cdr3_aa: CASTGTSVRGELFF; cdr3_nt: TGTGCCAGCACAGGGACTAGCGTGCGCGGGGAGCTGTTTTTT
clone_size: -; v_call: TRBV6-6; j_call: TRBJ2-3; d_call: -; cdr3_aa: CASSQGLRTDTQYF; cdr3_nt: TGTGCCAGCAGCCAGGGGCTTCGCACAGATACGCAGTATTTT
clone_size: once; v_call: TRBV9; j_call: TRBJ2-2; d_call: TRBD1; cdr3_aa: CASSFWGDRVDTGELFF; cdr3_nt: TGTGCCAGCAGCTTTTGGGGGGACAGGGTCGACACCGGGGAGCTGTTTTTT
clone_size: -; v_call: TRBV27; j_call: TRBJ2-5; d_call: -; cdr3_aa: CASISGEETQYF; cdr3_nt: TGTGCCAGCATTTCAGGGGAAGAGACCCAGTACTTC
clone_size: -; v_call: TRBV19; j_call: TRBJ2-5; d_call: TRBD1; cdr3_aa: CASSETGTGGKETQYF; cdr3_nt: TGTGCCAGTTCGGAAACCGGGACAGGGGGCAAGGAGACCCAGTACTTC
clone_size: -; v_call: TRBV7-9; j_call: TRBJ2-5; d_call: TRBD2; cdr3_aa: CASSLASGRAEETQYF; cdr3_nt: TGTGCCAGCAGCTTAGCTAGCGGGAGGGCCGAAGAGACCCAGTACTTC
clone_size: -; v_call: TRBV19; j_call: TRBJ1-1; d_call: TRBD1; cdr3_aa: CASTRGQGLEAFF; cdr3_nt: TGTGCCAGTACCAGGGGACAGGGACTAGAAGCTTTCTTT
clone_size: -; v_call: TRBV7-2; j_call: TRBJ2-7; d_call: TRBD2; cdr3_aa: CASSPRTSGYEQYF; cdr3_nt: TGTGCCAGCAGCCCCCGGACTAGCGGCTACGAGCAGTACTTC